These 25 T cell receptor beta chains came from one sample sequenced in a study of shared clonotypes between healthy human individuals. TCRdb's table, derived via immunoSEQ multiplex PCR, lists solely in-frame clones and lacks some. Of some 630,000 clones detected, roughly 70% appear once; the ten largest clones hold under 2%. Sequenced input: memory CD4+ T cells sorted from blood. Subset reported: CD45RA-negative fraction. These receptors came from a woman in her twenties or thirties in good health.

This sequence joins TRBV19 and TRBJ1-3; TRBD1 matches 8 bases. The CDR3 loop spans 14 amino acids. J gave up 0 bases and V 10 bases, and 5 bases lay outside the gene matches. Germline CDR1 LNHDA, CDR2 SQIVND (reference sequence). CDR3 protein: CATRTGNSGNTIYF. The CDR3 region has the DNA TGTGCCACAAGGACAGGGAACTCTGGAAACACCATATATTTT.

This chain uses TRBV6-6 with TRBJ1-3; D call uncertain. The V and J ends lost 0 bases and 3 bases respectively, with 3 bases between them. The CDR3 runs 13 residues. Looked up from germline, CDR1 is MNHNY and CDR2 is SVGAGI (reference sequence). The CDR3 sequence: CASSYSLGNTIYF. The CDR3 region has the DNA TGTGCCAGCAGTTACTCGCTTGGAAACACCATATATTTT.

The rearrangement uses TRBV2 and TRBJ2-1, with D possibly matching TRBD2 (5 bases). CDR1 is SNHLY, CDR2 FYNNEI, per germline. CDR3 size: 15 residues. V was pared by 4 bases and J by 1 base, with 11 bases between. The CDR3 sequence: CASSGWERSYNEQFF. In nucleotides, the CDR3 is TGTGCCAGCAGTGGTTGGGAGAGGTCCTACAATGAGCAGTTCTTC.

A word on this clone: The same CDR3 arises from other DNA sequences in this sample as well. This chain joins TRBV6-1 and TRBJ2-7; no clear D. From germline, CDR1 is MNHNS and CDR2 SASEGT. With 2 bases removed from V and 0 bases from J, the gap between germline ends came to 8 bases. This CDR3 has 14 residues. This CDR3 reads CASSEQGISYEQYF. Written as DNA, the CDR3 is TGTGCCAGCAGTGAACAAGGTATCTCCTACGAGCAGTACTTC.

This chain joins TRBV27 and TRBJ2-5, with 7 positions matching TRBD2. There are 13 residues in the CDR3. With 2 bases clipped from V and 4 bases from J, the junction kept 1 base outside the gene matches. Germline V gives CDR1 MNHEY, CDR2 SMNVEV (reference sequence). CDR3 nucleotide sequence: TGTGCCAGCAGTTTAGGGACTACAGAGACCCAGTACTTC. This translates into CASSLGTTETQYF.

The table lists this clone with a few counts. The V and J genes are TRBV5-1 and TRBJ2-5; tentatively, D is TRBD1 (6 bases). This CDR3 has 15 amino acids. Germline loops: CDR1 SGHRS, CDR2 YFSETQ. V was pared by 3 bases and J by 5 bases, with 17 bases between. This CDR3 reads CASSSTGRVGETQYF. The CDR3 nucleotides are TGCGCCAGCAGCTCAACAGGGAGAGTAGGGGAGACCCAGTACTTC.

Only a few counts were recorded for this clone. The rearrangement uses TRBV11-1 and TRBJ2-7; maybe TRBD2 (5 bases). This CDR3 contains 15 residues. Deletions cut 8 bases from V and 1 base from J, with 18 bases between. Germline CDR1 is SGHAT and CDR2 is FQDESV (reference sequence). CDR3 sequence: CASSDRSGSSYEQYF. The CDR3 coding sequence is TGTGCCAGCTCTGATAGGTCGGGGTCTTCCTACGAGCAGTACTTC. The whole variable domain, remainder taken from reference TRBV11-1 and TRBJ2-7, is EAEVAQSPRYKITEKSQAVAFWCDPISGHATLYWYRQILGQGPELLVQFQDESVVDDSQLPKDRFSAERLKGVDSTLKIQPAELGDSAMYLCASSDRSGSSYEQYFGPGTRLTVT.

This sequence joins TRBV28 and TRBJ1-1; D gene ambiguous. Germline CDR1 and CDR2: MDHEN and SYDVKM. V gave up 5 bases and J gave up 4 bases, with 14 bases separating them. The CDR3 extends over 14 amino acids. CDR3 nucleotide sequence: TGTGCCAGCAGTGTGGACGGCCCTGGCACTGAAGCTTTCTTT. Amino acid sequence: CASSVDGPGTEAFF.

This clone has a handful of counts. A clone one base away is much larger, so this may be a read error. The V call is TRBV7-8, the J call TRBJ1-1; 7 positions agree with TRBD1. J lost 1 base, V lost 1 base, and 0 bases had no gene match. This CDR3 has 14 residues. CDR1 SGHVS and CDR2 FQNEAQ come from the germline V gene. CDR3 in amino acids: CASSLGQGNTEAFF. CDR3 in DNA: TGTGCCAGCAGCTTAGGACAGGGGAACACTGAAGCTTTCTTT. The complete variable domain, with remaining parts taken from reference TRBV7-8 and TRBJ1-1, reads GAGVSQSPRYKVAKRGQDVALRCDPISGHVSLFWYQQALGQGPEFLTYFQNEAQLDKSGLPSDRFFAERPEGSVSTLKIQRTQQEDSAVYLCASSLGQGNTEAFFGQGTRLTVV.

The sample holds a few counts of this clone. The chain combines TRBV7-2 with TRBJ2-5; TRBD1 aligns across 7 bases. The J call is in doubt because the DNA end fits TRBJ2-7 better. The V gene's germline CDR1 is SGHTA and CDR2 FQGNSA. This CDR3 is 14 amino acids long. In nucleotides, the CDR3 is TGTGCCAGCAGCACCAACAGGGGACCCTACGAGCAGTACTTC. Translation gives CASSTNRGPYEQYF.

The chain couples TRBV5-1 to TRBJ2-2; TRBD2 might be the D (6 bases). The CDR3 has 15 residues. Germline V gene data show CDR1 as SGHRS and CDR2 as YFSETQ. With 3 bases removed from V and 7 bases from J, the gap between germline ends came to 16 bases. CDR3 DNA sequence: TGCGCCAGCAGCTCTACTCAAGGGGAGGTCGGGGAGCTGTTTTTT. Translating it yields CASSSTQGEVGELFF.

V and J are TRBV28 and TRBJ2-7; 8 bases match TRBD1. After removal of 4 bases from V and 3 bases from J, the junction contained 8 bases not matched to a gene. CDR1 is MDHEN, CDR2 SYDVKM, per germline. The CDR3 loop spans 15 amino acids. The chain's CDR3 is CASSSFGQGVYEQYF. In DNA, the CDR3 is TGTGCCAGCAGTTCCTTCGGACAGGGTGTCTACGAGCAGTACTTC. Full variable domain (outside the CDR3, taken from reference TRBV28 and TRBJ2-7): DVKVTQSSRYLVKRTGEKVFLECVQDMDHENMFWYRQDPGLGLRLIYFSYDVKMKEKGDIPEGYSVSREKKERFSLILESASTNQTSMYLCASSSFGQGVYEQYFGPGTRLTVT.

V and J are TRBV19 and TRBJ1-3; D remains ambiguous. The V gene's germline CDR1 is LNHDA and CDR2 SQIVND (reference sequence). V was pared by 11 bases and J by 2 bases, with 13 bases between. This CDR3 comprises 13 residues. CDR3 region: CAATREPGNTIYF. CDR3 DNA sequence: TGTGCCGCGACGCGGGAACCTGGAAACACCATATATTTT.

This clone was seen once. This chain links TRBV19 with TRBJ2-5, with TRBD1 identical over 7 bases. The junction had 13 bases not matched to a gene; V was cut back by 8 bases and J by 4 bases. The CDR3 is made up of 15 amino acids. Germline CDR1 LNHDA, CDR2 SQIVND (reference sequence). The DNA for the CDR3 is TGTGCCAGTGGACGTTCAGGGGGTTTGCGAGAGACCCAGTACTTC. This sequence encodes CASGRSGGLRETQYF.

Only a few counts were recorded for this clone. CDR3 protein: CASSLVAGGTYEQYF. CDR3 DNA: TGTGCCAGCAGCTTAGTAGCGGGAGGTACTTACGAGCAGTACTTC. V and J are TRBV11-2 and TRBJ2-7; TRBD2 matches 10 bases. The CDR3 extends over 15 amino acids. V lost 1 base to trimming and J lost 4 bases; unmatched junction nucleotides: 4. Germline CDR1 is SGHAT and CDR2 is FQNNGV.

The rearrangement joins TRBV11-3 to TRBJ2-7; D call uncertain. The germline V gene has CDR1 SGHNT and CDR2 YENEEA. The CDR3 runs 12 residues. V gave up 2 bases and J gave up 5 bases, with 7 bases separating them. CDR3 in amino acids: CASSLQWDEQYF. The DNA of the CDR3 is TGTGCCAGCAGCTTACAGTGGGACGAGCAGTACTTC.

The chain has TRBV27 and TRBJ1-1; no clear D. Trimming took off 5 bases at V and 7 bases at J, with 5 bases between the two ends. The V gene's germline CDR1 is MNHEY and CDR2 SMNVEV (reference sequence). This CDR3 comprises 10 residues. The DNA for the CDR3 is TGTGCCAGCAGTCCCCATGAAGCTTTCTTT. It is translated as CASSPHEAFF.

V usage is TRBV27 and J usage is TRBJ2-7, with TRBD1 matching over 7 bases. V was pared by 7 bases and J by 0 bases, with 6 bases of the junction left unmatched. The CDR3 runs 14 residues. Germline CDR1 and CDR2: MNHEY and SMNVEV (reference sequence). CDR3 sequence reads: CASMRQGTSYEQYF. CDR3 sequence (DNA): TGTGCCAGCATGCGACAGGGAACCTCCTACGAGCAGTACTTC.

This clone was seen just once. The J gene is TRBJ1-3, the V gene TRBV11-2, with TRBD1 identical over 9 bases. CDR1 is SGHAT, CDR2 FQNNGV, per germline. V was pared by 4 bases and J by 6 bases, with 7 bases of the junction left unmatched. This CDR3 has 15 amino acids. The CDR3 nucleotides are TGTGCCAGCAGCTCGAGGGGACAGGGTACAAACACCATATATTTT. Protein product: CASSSRGQGTNTIYF.

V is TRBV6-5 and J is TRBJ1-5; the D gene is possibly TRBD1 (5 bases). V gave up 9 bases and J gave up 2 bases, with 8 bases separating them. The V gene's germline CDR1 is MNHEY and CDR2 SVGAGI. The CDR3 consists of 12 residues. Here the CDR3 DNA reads TGTGCCAGTTGGGGACGCAATCAGCCCCAGCATTTT. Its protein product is CASWGRNQPQHF.

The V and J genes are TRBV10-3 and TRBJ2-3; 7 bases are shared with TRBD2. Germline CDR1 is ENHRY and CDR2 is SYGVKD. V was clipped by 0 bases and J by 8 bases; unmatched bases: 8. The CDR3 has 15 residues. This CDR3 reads CAISESYAGVVTQYF. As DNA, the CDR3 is TGTGCCATCAGTGAGTCGTATGCGGGAGTGGTTACGCAGTATTTT.

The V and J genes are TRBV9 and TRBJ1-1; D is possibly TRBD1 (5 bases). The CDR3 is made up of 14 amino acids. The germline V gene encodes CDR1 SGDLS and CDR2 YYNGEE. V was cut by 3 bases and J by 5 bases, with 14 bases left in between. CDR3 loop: CASSAKGTPTEAFF. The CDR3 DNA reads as TGTGCCAGCAGCGCTAAAGGGACTCCAACTGAAGCTTTCTTT.

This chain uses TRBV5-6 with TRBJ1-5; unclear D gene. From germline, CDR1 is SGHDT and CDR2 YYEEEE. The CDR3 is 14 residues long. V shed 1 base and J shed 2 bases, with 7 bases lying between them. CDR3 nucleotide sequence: TGTGCCAGCAGCTTGTACTACGGCAATCAGCCCCAGCATTTT. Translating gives CASSLYYGNQPQHF.

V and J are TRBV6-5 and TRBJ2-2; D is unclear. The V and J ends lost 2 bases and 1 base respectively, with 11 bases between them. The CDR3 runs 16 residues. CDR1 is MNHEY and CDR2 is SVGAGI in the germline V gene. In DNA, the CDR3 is TGTGCCAGCAGTTACGCCGGCGCACAGAACACCGGGGAGCTGTTTTTT. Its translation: CASSYAGAQNTGELFF.

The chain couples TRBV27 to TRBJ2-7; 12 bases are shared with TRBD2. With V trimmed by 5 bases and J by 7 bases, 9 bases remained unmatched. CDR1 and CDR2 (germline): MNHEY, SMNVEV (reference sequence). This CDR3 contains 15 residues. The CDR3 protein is CASSALLAGGNEQYF. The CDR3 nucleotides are TGTGCCAGCAGTGCCCTACTAGCGGGAGGAAATGAGCAGTACTTC.